What follows are 5 T cell receptor beta chains derived from one specimen sequenced in a study of PD-L1 blockade in urothelial cancer. This table comes from immunoSEQ multiplex PCR, and its TCRdb copy is limited to in-frame clones, with some not included. The table has tens of thousands of clones, roughly 85% seen once. The time point here: pretreatment peripheral blood. Sequenced material: PBMCs, taken around atezolizumab (anti-PD-L1) treatment. The source is a man aged 65-85 years with urothelial cancer.

The genes are TRBV5-4 and TRBJ2-1; perhaps TRBD2 as D (6 bases). This CDR3 contains 15 residues. V lost 0 bases to trimming and J lost 4 bases, with 11 bases between them. The germline gives CDR1 SGHNT, CDR2 YYREEE (reference sequence). CDR3 in amino acids: CASSLDAGLYNEQFF. Here the CDR3 DNA reads TGTGCCAGCAGCTTGGATGCGGGACTTTACAATGAGCAGTTCTTC.

V usage is TRBV19 and J usage is TRBJ2-2; 8 nucleotides align to TRBD1. Germline CDR1 is LNHDA and CDR2 is SQIVND (reference sequence). CDR3 length: 16 residues. Losses at the gene ends were 5 bases for V and 3 bases for J; bases not matched to a gene: 8. The DNA for the CDR3 is TGTGCCAGTAGTCCCGACAGGGGATGGGACACCGGGGAGCTGTTTTTT. This translates into CASSPDRGWDTGELFF.

This rearrangement joins TRBV18 to TRBJ2-7; 14 nucleotides match TRBD2. Losses at the gene ends were 0 bases for V and 7 bases for J; bases not matched to a gene: 5. CDR1 and CDR2 from the germline V gene are KGHSH and LQKENI. CDR3 length: 16 residues. The CDR3 is CASSPPFGLAGGEQYF. The CDR3 DNA follows: TGTGCCAGCTCACCACCGTTCGGACTAGCGGGAGGTGAGCAGTACTTC.

The V and J genes are TRBV6-1 and TRBJ2-3; TRBD2 agrees at 9 bases. The CDR3 length is 15 residues. V was pared by 4 bases and J by 2 bases, with 4 bases of the junction left unmatched. CDR1 is MNHNS and CDR2 is SASEGT in the germline V gene. This CDR3 reads CASSGSSGTTDTQYF. CDR3 sequence (DNA): TGTGCCAGCAGTGGATCTAGCGGGACCACAGATACGCAGTATTTT.

CDR3 coding DNA: TGTGCCAGCACCCCTTTCTGCACTGAAGCTTTCTTT. This encodes CASTPFCTEAFF. The V call is TRBV21-1, the J call TRBJ1-1. TRBV21-1 is designated a pseudogene. The CDR3 totals 12 residues.